The 16 T cell receptor beta chains reported below all come from one sample, sequenced in a study of tumor and adjacent non-tumor tissue in lung cancer listed by TCRdb under 2018. RNA was isolated from bulk, unsorted tissue, and RNA quality was assessed with a NanoDrop ND-1000 and an Agilent 2100. The normal lung samples consisted of distant non-tumor tissue collected more than 3 cm from the tumor edge. Libraries were prepared through multiplex PCR. Instrument used: Illumina HiSeq 2500. TCRbeta libraries were built by three rounds of nested PCR using primers (Table S4), following protocols modified from ARM-PCR. TCRdb passed the public sequencing reads through fastp at Q25 and MiXCR, retaining productive beta sequences. When rows share a CDR3 protein, they turn into one entry using the most common DNA and genes. This sample is represented by 85,000 to 130,000 distinct CDR3 sequences; 65% of them were singletons. The ten largest clones take up roughly 18% of the sample.

The sequenced sample consisted of distant non-tumor lung tissue. The receptors were gathered from a man aged 30-40 years with non-small cell lung cancer.

This clonotype has a handful of counts. The rearrangement uses TRBV7-9 and TRBJ1-6; maybe TRBD1 (6 bases). Germline CDR1 and CDR2: SEHNR and FQNEAQ (reference sequence). The CDR3 is made up of 15 amino acids. V shed 7 bases and J shed 5 bases, with 15 bases lying between them. The CDR3 sequence is CASNPLGADNSPLHF. CDR3 DNA sequence: TGTGCCAGCAATCCGCTGGGGGCGGATAATTCACCCCTCCACTTT.

Regarding this clonotype: Likely a read error: the CDR3 ends without its conserved phenylalanine or tryptophan. The V and J genes are TRBV4-2 and TRBJ2-3; 7 bases agree with TRBD2. The CDR3 spans 16 residues. CDR1 and CDR2 (germline): LGHNA, YNFKEQ. Trimming took 4 bases from V and 2 from J; bases not matched to a gene: 9. CDR3 amino acids: CASSPRTSGDTDTQYL. The CDR3 nucleotides are TGTGCCAGCAGCCCTCGGACCAGCGGGGACACAGATACGCAGTATCTT.

This clonotype was seen only a few times. A read error may account for a junction end that differs from germline. The V gene is TRBV12-3 or TRBV12-4, the J gene TRBJ2-2; 11 bases match TRBD2. The CDR3 has 16 amino acids. CDR3 nucleotides: TGTGCCAGCAGTTTCGGGACTAGCGGTGGCACCAGGGAGCTGTTTTTT. Encoded protein: CASSFGTSGGTRELFF.

The chain carries TRBV20-1 and TRBJ2-7; tentatively, D is TRBD2 (7 bases). The CDR3 sequence is 13 residues long. Germline CDR1 is DFQATT and CDR2 is SNEGSKA (reference sequence). Trimming left V 6 bases short and J 4 bases short, with 16 bases between. The CDR3 loop reads CSAGGQGWYEQYF. In DNA form, the CDR3 reads TGCAGTGCCGGGGGGCAGGGTTGGTACGAGCAGTACTTC.

Note on this clonotype: A much larger clonotype is one base distant, so this may be a read error. The V call is TRBV5-1, the J call TRBJ2-5; no reliable D call. The CDR3 runs 14 residues. The germline V gene encodes CDR1 SGHRS and CDR2 YFSETQ. The CDR3 DNA reads as TGCACCAGCAGCTTGTTTGGCCAGCAAGAGACCCAGTACTTC. It codes for CTSSLFGQQETQYF.

This clonotype was picked up a small number of times. This may be a read error, as it is one base from a much larger clone. The V and J genes are TRBV28 and TRBJ1-1; D is uncertain. The CDR3 spans 12 residues. Germline V gene data show CDR1 as MDHEN and CDR2 as SYDVKM. CDR3 sequence (DNA): TGTGCCAGCAGTACGGAGAACACTGAAGTTTTCTTT. Amino acids: CASSTENTEVFF. The whole variable domain, remainder taken from reference TRBV28 and TRBJ1-1, is DVKVTQSSRYLVKRTGEKVFLECVQDMDHENMFWYRQDPGLGLRLIYFSYDVKMKEKGDIPEGYSVSREKKERFSLILESASTNQTSMYLCASSTENTEVFFGQGTRLTVV.

The chain joins TRBV11-1 to TRBJ2-1; D gene unclear. The germline CDR1 and CDR2 sequences are SGHAT and FQDESV (reference sequence). The ends were cut back, 5 bases at V and 3 bases at J, with 14 bases in the middle. The CDR3 covers 15 residues. For the CDR3, the DNA is TGTGCCAGCAGCGAGACTTGGGTCATCTACAATGAGCAGTTCTTC. This sequence encodes CASSETWVIYNEQFF.

The V call is TRBV11-2, the J call TRBJ2-2, with TRBD2 identical over 7 bases. V shed 4 bases and J 2 bases; nucleotides not matched to a gene: 10. The CDR3 consists of 17 residues. CDR1 and CDR2 (germline): SGHAT, FQNNGV. CDR3 in amino acids: CASSSKLTGGNTGELFF. For the CDR3, the DNA is TGTGCCAGCAGCTCCAAACTAACGGGAGGTAACACCGGGGAGCTGTTTTTT.

This clonotype was picked up many times. The chain has TRBV29-1 and TRBJ2-4, with 10 bases lining up with TRBD1. J lost 1 base, V lost 6 bases, and 3 bases had no gene match. Germline CDR1 SQVTM, CDR2 ANQGSEA. The CDR3 totals 14 residues. CDR3 residues: CSVWTGGAKNIQYF. The DNA of the CDR3 is TGCAGCGTATGGACAGGGGGGGCCAAAAACATTCAGTACTTC.

Comment on this clonotype: The conserved closing phenylalanine or tryptophan is absent in this CDR3, likely reflecting a read error. The chain carries TRBV12-3 or TRBV12-4 and TRBJ2-3; TRBD2 aligns across 10 bases. The CDR3 sequence is 15 residues long. In DNA, the CDR3 is TGTGCCATCAGTTTAACTAGCGGGGGCACAGATACGCAGTATCTT. Protein: CAISLTSGGTDTQYL.

The chain links TRBV5-6 to TRBJ1-2; D unclear. The CDR3 has 13 residues. Between the trimmed V and J ends, which lost 0 bases and 8 bases, there was a span of 11 bases. Germline V CDR1 and CDR2: SGHDT, YYEEEE. The CDR3 protein is CASSLVRIGGYTF. The CDR3 nucleotides read TGTGCCAGCAGCTTGGTACGGATCGGCGGCTACACCTTC. Combining the CDR3 with reference TRBV5-6 and TRBJ1-2 gives the whole variable domain DAGVTQSPTHLIKTRGQQVTLRCSPKSGHDTVSWYQQALGQGPQFIFQYYEEEERQRGNFPDRFSGHQFPNYSSELNVNALLLGDSALYLCASSLVRIGGYTFGSGTRLTVV.

Of note for this clonotype: Germline is not matched at one junction end, which may reflect a read error. The genes are TRBV20-1 and TRBJ1-4; TRBD1 might be the D (6 bases). CDR1 is DFQATT, CDR2 SNEGSKA, per germline (reference sequence). This CDR3 comprises 15 residues. CDR3 protein: CSATRQEPSNEELFF. CDR3 in DNA: TGCAGTGCTACACGACAGGAGCCCTCCAATGAAGAACTGTTTTTT.

This clonotype appeared many times. The rearrangement joins TRBV29-1 to TRBJ2-1, with 8 bases that match TRBD2. V gave up 8 bases and J gave up 6 bases; unmatched junction bases: 12. This CDR3 spans 14 amino acids. Germline CDR1 SQVTM, CDR2 ANQGSEA. CDR3 DNA sequence: TGCAGCTCCGGTGGGGCTAGCGGGCTCAATGAGCAGTTCTTC. Translation gives CSSGGASGLNEQFF.

About this clonotype itself: A read error may be the cause here, since a much bigger clone is one base away. This chain links TRBV28 with TRBJ2-2, with 7 bases identical to TRBD1. This CDR3 contains 16 residues. Trimming removed 8 bases from V and 4 bases from J; junction bases left unmatched: 13. CDR1 and CDR2 (germline): MDHEN, SYDVKM. In nucleotides, the CDR3 is TGTGCCAGCGGGAGACATCGGGACAGTCCCACCGGGGAGCTGTTTTTT. Its protein product is CASGRHRDSPTGELFF.

Worth noting for this clonotype: The junction differs from germline at one of its ends, possibly a read error. This rearrangement joins TRBV5-4 to TRBJ2-5; D unresolved. The CDR3 spans 13 residues. Looked up from germline, CDR1 is SGHNT and CDR2 is YYREEE (reference sequence). CDR3 DNA: TGTGCCAGCAGCCCACAGATCCAAGAGATCCAGTACTTC. It specifies CASSPQIQEIQYF.

Details on this clonotype: A read error is possible here, since a much larger clone lies one base away. This chain joins TRBV20-1 and TRBJ1-2, with 9 bases aligning to TRBD1. The CDR3 spans 15 residues. In germline, CDR1 is DFQATT, CDR2 SNEGSKA (reference sequence). CDR3 loop: CSTRPTRGQGTGYTF. In DNA form, the CDR3 reads TGCAGTACTAGACCGACCCGAGGACAGGGGACGGGCTACACCTTC.